The 32 T cell receptor beta chains reported below all come from one sample, sequenced in a study of shared clonotypes between healthy human individuals. Here immunoSEQ multiplex PCR was the method, and the copy in TCRdb shows in-frame clones only, minus some. In the table there are around 2.5 million clones, under 95% of which are singletons. The specimen sequenced was naive CD4+ T cells from PBMCs. Subset: CD45RA+ positively selected. The receptors were sampled from a man aged 18 to 30 in good health. Some clones in this sample may be carry-over from other donors' samples.

The V and J genes are TRBV7-3 and TRBJ2-1; 8 bases map to TRBD1. This CDR3 spans 16 amino acids. Per the germline V gene, CDR1 is SGHTA and CDR2 is FQGTGA. Trimming at V came to 1 base and at J to 8 bases, leaving 10 bases not matched to a gene. The CDR3: CASSLMRQGALDEQFF. The CDR3 DNA follows: TGTGCCAGCAGCTTAATGAGGCAGGGGGCTTTAGATGAGCAGTTCTTC.

V gene TRBV6-5 combines with J gene TRBJ2-1; 10 nucleotides match TRBD2. Germline assignment: CDR1 MNHEY and CDR2 SVGAGI. This CDR3 region has 15 residues. Trimming at V came to 0 bases and at J to 6 bases, leaving 2 bases not matched to a gene. The CDR3 DNA is TGTGCCAGCAGTTACTCGGTAGCGGGAGGCAATGAGCAGTTCTTC. Translated, it gives CASSYSVAGGNEQFF.

V is TRBV2 and J is TRBJ2-1; unclear D gene. Germline CDR1 reads SNHLY; CDR2 reads FYNNEI. V was pared by 7 bases and J by 4 bases, with 14 bases between. This CDR3 has 14 amino acids. The CDR3, as DNA: TGTGCCAGCACGCCTGAAGCCTTGTACAATGAGCAGTTCTTC. It translates to CASTPEALYNEQFF. Using reference TRBV2 and TRBJ2-1 for the parts outside the CDR3, the full variable domain is EPEVTQTPSHQVTQMGQEVILRCVPISNHLYFYWYRQILGQKVEFLVSFYNNEISEKSEIFDDQFSVERPDGSNFTLKIRSTKLEDSAMYFCASTPEALYNEQFFGPGTRLTVL.

The genes are TRBV5-1 and TRBJ2-2; no reliable D call. Germline CDR1 SGHRS, CDR2 YFSETQ. Trimming shortened V by 4 bases and J by 4 bases, and 14 bases separated the two germline ends. The CDR3 sequence is 15 residues long. DNA of the CDR3: TGCGCCAGCAGCGCGGAGTGGCGAGGCACCGGGGAGCTGTTTTTT. Encoded protein: CASSAEWRGTGELFF.

This chain links TRBV18 with TRBJ2-3; D is possibly TRBD1 (6 bases). CDR3 length: 15 residues. The V gene's germline CDR1 is KGHSH and CDR2 LQKENI. Trimming pared 0 bases from V and 1 base from J, leaving 8 bases between. CDR3 in amino acids: CASSPPKGGTDTQYF. CDR3 DNA sequence: TGTGCCAGCTCACCACCGAAGGGGGGCACAGATACGCAGTATTTT.

The rearrangement joins TRBV7-3 to TRBJ2-5, with 13 bases identical to TRBD2. V was clipped by 6 bases and J by 4 bases; unmatched bases: 5. CDR3 length: 15 amino acids. Germline V gives CDR1 SGHTA, CDR2 FQGTGA. CDR3 DNA: TGTGCCAGCAGTCGAGGACTAGCGGGAGTAGAGACCCAGTACTTC. This codes for CASSRGLAGVETQYF.

CDR3 in amino acids: CACRRGPASEQYF. CDR3 bases: TGTGCCTGCAGAAGGGGACCGGCCTCCGAGCAGTACTTC. The J gene is TRBJ2-7, the V gene TRBV19, with D perhaps given as TRBD1 or TRBD2 (5 bases each). Germline CDR1 LNHDA, CDR2 SQIVND (reference sequence). The CDR3 has 13 amino acids. The ends were cut back, 11 bases at V and 6 bases at J, with 20 bases in the middle.

V and J are TRBV5-4 and TRBJ1-1; 8 positions match TRBD1. The CDR3 consists of 16 residues. CDR1 and CDR2 (germline): SGHNT, YYREEE (reference sequence). Trimming took 0 bases from V and 3 from J; bases not matched to a gene: 7. The CDR3 sequence: CASSLGSRGLYTEAFF. The CDR3 DNA sequence: TGTGCCAGCAGCTTGGGATCCAGGGGGCTGTACACTGAAGCTTTCTTT.

Regarding this clone: Other DNA sequences in the same sample also yield this CDR3. V and J are TRBV28 and TRBJ1-2; no firm D call. CDR1 is MDHEN and CDR2 is SYDVKM in the germline V gene. The CDR3 sequence is 12 residues long. V was trimmed by 3 bases and J by 4 bases, leaving 6 bases between them. The CDR3 coding sequence is TGTGCCAGCAGTTTTGAGGGCTATGGCTACACCTTC. Its protein is CASSFEGYGYTF.

This clone occurred a few times. Other DNA sequences within the sample encode an identical CDR3. This chain joins TRBV28 and TRBJ1-1; the D is unclear. The germline V gene has CDR1 MDHEN and CDR2 SYDVKM. The CDR3 contains 12 residues. V lost 2 bases and J lost 1, with 2 bases in between. The CDR3 loop is CASSLQNTEAFF. DNA for the CDR3: TGTGCCAGCAGTTTACAGAACACTGAAGCTTTCTTT.

The J gene is TRBJ2-1, the V gene TRBV5-1; TRBD2 agrees at 12 bases. The ends lost 3 bases at V and 6 bases at J; junction bases unmatched: 7. The CDR3 has 16 amino acids. Germline V gene lookup returns CDR1 SGHRS and CDR2 YFSETQ. The CDR3 loop is CASSYLAGGPGNEQFF. CDR3 coding DNA: TGCGCCAGCAGCTACCTAGCGGGAGGGCCTGGCAATGAGCAGTTCTTC.

The CDR3 nucleotides read TGTGCCAGCACCCACACATACACCATATATTTT. Protein sequence: CASTHTYTIYF. The rearrangement uses TRBV28 and TRBJ1-3; D gene uncertain. Trimming stripped 7 bases from V and 8 bases from J, with 9 bases between. This CDR3 contains 11 residues. Germline CDR1 and CDR2: MDHEN and SYDVKM.

CDR3 DNA sequence: TGTGCCAGCAGTGGACACTCAATCTACGAGCAGTACTTC. Translation: CASSGHSIYEQYF. The J gene is TRBJ2-7, the V gene TRBV6-1, with D hard to call. CDR1 MNHNS and CDR2 SASEGT come from the germline V gene. The CDR3 has 13 amino acids. Trimming took 4 bases from V and 3 from J, leaving 10 bases between them.

With respect to this clone: Within the sample, other DNA sequences also encode this same CDR3. The CDR3 nucleotides read TGTGCCAGCAGCTTAGGCAATGAGCAGTTCTTC. Translation gives CASSLGNEQFF. This chain links TRBV7-6 with TRBJ2-1; no clear D gene. V lost 1 base and J 6 bases, leaving 1 base between the germline ends. Germline V gene lookup returns CDR1 SGHVS and CDR2 FNYEAQ. The CDR3 extends over 11 amino acids.

The J gene is TRBJ2-3, the V gene TRBV29-1, with 8 bases that match TRBD2. Germline V gene lookup returns CDR1 SQVTM and CDR2 ANQGSEA. V dropped 6 bases and J dropped 5; count of bases not matched to a gene: 10. This CDR3 is 14 amino acids long. CDR3: CSVGTSGTRDTQYF. In DNA, the CDR3 is TGCAGCGTGGGTACTAGCGGTACCCGAGATACGCAGTATTTT.

To note about this clone: Distinct nucleotide sequences in the sample also encode this CDR3. The chain employs TRBV9 and TRBJ2-4; D assignment may be TRBD1 or TRBD2 (5 bases each). From germline, CDR1 is SGDLS and CDR2 YYNGEE. The CDR3 sequence is 14 residues long. V was shortened by 0 bases and J by 4 bases, with 8 bases between the two germline ends. CDR3 nucleotides: TGTGCCAGCAGCGTAGGGGGGTCGAAAAACATTCAGTACTTC. Its translation: CASSVGGSKNIQYF.

V is TRBV5-8 and J is TRBJ2-5; a weak D match, TRBD2 (6 bases). There are 16 residues in the CDR3. Trimming took off 1 base at V and 4 bases at J, with 17 bases between the two ends. CDR1 SGHTS and CDR2 YDEGEE come from the germline V gene. The CDR3 bases are TGTGCCAGCAGCTTGCGGGCCCGGGGGATCCGAGAGACCCAGTACTTC. Translated: CASSLRARGIRETQYF.

V is TRBV5-1 and J is TRBJ2-2, with TRBD2 identical over 12 bases. After removal of 2 bases from V and 8 bases from J, the junction contained 4 bases not matched to a gene. From germline, CDR1 is SGHRS and CDR2 YFSETQ. The CDR3 has 15 amino acids. The CDR3 nucleotides read TGCGCCAGCAGCTTCCGACTAGCGGGAGAGGGGGAGCTGTTTTTT. This sequence encodes CASSFRLAGEGELFF.

The chain has TRBV19 and TRBJ2-7; 9 bases map to TRBD1. Trimming at V came to 7 bases and at J to 4 bases, leaving 8 bases not matched to a gene. This CDR3 region has 14 residues. From germline, CDR1 is LNHDA and CDR2 SQIVND (reference sequence). DNA of the CDR3: TGTGCCAGTAAGTTCCAGGACAGGGGATACGAGCAGTACTTC. It codes for CASKFQDRGYEQYF.

This sequence joins TRBV29-1 and TRBJ2-2; 8 bases fit TRBD2. The length of the CDR3 is 15 residues. The germline V gene has CDR1 SQVTM and CDR2 ANQGSEA. V lost 7 bases and J lost 0; bases outside the gene matches: 7. CDR3 in DNA: TGCAGCGCCTTGGCACTAGCGGCGAACACCGGGGAGCTGTTTTTT. Its protein is CSALALAANTGELFF.

Here the CDR3 DNA reads TGTGCCAGTAGTGCCCGTTGGACAGGCACGCCCTACGAGCAGTACTTC. Its protein is CASSARWTGTPYEQYF. The chain couples TRBV19 to TRBJ2-7; 7 positions agree with TRBD1. CDR3 length: 16 amino acids. Germline V gene data show CDR1 as LNHDA and CDR2 as SQIVND (reference sequence). J lost 2 bases, V lost 5 bases, and 12 bases had no gene match.

This clone was seen a single time. J is TRBJ1-2 and V is TRBV28; D remains unclear. Germline lookup yields CDR1 MDHEN and CDR2 SYDVKM. V was trimmed by 2 bases and J by 4 bases, leaving 8 bases between them. The CDR3 spans 13 residues. CDR3 protein: CASSLPTLYGYTF. The CDR3 DNA is TGTGCCAGCAGTTTACCGACCCTCTATGGCTACACCTTC.

The chain couples TRBV27 to TRBJ2-7; D remains ambiguous. CDR3 length: 12 amino acids. V lost 3 bases and J lost 2, with 5 bases in between. In germline, CDR1 is MNHEY, CDR2 SMNVEV (reference sequence). The CDR3 bases are TGTGCCAGCAGTTTCACGACCTACGAGCAGTACTTC. As protein: CASSFTTYEQYF.

This chain uses TRBV10-1 with TRBJ2-3; D is ambiguous. Germline lookup yields CDR1 WNHNN and CDR2 SYGVQD (reference sequence). This CDR3 region has 13 residues. Trimming took off 2 bases at V and 0 bases at J, with 3 bases between the two ends. The CDR3 DNA follows: TGCGCCAGCAGTGAGGACAGCACAGATACGCAGTATTTT. Amino acids: CASSEDSTDTQYF.

The gene calls are TRBV19 and TRBJ2-5; no clear D. CDR1 and CDR2 (germline): LNHDA, SQIVND (reference sequence). V lost 3 bases and J lost 9, with 11 bases in between. CDR3 length: 12 amino acids. CDR3 sequence (DNA): TGTGCCAGTAGTATTGGAAAAGTACCCCAGTACTTC. It translates to CASSIGKVPQYF.

This chain links TRBV7-9 with TRBJ1-1; the match to TRBD1 covers 7 bases. Germline CDR1 and CDR2: SEHNR and FQNEAQ (reference sequence). The junction had 4 bases not matched to a gene; V was cut back by 5 bases and J by 1 base. The CDR3 runs 14 residues. The CDR3: CASSRGQTNTEAFF. In DNA, the CDR3 is TGTGCCAGCAGCCGGGGACAGACGAACACTGAAGCTTTCTTT.

The V call is TRBV2, the J call TRBJ2-2; possibly TRBD1 or TRBD2 for D (7 bases each). Trimming removed 4 bases from V and 6 bases from J, with 15 bases in between. The CDR3 sequence is 15 residues long. Germline-derived CDR1 and CDR2 are SNHLY and FYNNEI. The DNA for the CDR3 is TGTGCCAGCAGTGGAGCCAGGGGGGGGCCCGGGGAGCTGTTTTTT. It is translated as CASSGARGGPGELFF.

The chain carries TRBV28 and TRBJ2-5; 10 nucleotides align to TRBD1. CDR1 is MDHEN and CDR2 is SYDVKM in the germline V gene. CDR3 length: 15 residues. Germline trimming cut 6 bases from V and 5 bases from J; bases unmatched to any gene: 9. The CDR3 sequence: CASRSRQGAGETQYF. Here the CDR3 DNA reads TGTGCCAGCAGGTCCCGACAGGGGGCTGGGGAGACCCAGTACTTC. Supplemented by reference TRBV28 and TRBJ2-5, the full variable domain reads DVKVTQSSRYLVKRTGEKVFLECVQDMDHENMFWYRQDPGLGLRLIYFSYDVKMKEKGDIPEGYSVSREKKERFSLILESASTNQTSMYLCASRSRQGAGETQYFGPGTRLLVL.

The chain uses TRBV6-6 and TRBJ2-1; D may be TRBD1 (6 bases). Germline V CDR1 and CDR2: MNHNY, SVGAGI (reference sequence). The CDR3 length is 13 residues. V lost 4 bases to trimming and J lost 3 bases, with 7 bases between them. CDR3 loop: CASSSDSYNEQFF. CDR3 sequence (DNA): TGTGCCAGCAGTTCGGACAGCTACAATGAGCAGTTCTTC.

This clone was picked up a small number of times. The V and J genes are TRBV2 and TRBJ1-1; D gene ambiguous. V lost 6 bases and J lost 6, with 11 bases in between. Germline V gene lookup returns CDR1 SNHLY and CDR2 FYNNEI. This CDR3 is built from 12 residues. The chain's CDR3 is CASRQQFSEAFF. The CDR3 nucleotides read TGTGCCAGCAGGCAACAGTTCTCTGAAGCTTTCTTT.

J is TRBJ1-3 and V is TRBV9; 7 bases are a match to TRBD1. The junction had 4 bases not matched to a gene; V was cut back by 2 bases and J by 2 bases. The V gene's germline CDR1 is SGDLS and CDR2 YYNGEE. This CDR3 contains 15 residues. The CDR3 region is CASSVHRGPGNTIYF. The CDR3 DNA reads as TGTGCCAGCAGCGTCCACAGGGGCCCTGGAAACACCATATATTTT.

The V and J genes are TRBV28 and TRBJ1-2; TRBD1 matches at 7 bases. This CDR3 has 14 amino acids. V shed 3 bases, J shed 3 bases, and the junction held 4 bases outside the gene matches. The V gene's germline CDR1 is MDHEN and CDR2 SYDVKM. The CDR3 region has the DNA TGTGCCAGCAGTTTGCAGACAGGGCACTATGGCTACACCTTC. Protein sequence: CASSLQTGHYGYTF.